Only one count was recorded for the clone carrying this T cell receptor (beta chain). The method was immunoSEQ multiplex PCR; TCRdb's version includes in-frame clones alone and lacks a portion of them. Of more than 200,000 clones in the sample, 88% were seen once. These data belong to a study of blood T cell repertoires in COVID-19. The CDR3 sequence is 12 residues long. The V end was cut by 7 bases, the J end by 4 bases, with 10 bases between. In germline, CDR1 is MDHEN, CDR2 SYDVKM. The sequenced sample consisted of peripheral blood. The V and J genes are TRBV28 and TRBJ1-2; D may be TRBD1 (6 bases). The TCR originated in a man aged 70-80 years with acute or convalescent COVID-19. Here the CDR3 DNA reads TGTGCCAGCACCCCGGACAGCTATGGCTACACCTTC. Residues: CASTPDSYGYTF.